These 27 T cell receptor beta chains were all obtained from the same sample, sequenced in a study of Graves' ophthalmopathy and Graves' hyperthyroidism. Transcripts of RNA were the source for amplifying TCR beta CDR3 regions. The first-round RT-PCR employed HTBI primers together with the Qiagen OneStep RT-PCR kit. A multiplex PCR was then performed as the second round. TCRdb redid the calling of the multiplex PCR reads with MiXCR, one entry per CDR3 protein. The sample yields more than 550,000 distinct CDR3 sequences, just over 40% seen once. Sequencing used peripheral blood. These receptor sequences come from an adult man with Graves' ophthalmopathy.

This clonotype was detected ten times or more. The chain joins TRBV12-3 or TRBV12-4 to TRBJ2-5; 11 bases are shared with TRBD2. This CDR3 comprises 17 residues. J lost 5 bases, V lost 3 bases, and 11 bases had no gene match. Written as DNA, the CDR3 is TGTGCCAGCAGTTTTTCGGCTAGCGGGAGGTTGGGCGAGACCCAGTACTTC. It specifies CASSFSASGRLGETQYF.

This clonotype showed up many times. The V call is TRBV20-1, the J call TRBJ2-7; 9 nucleotides align to TRBD2. V lost 0 bases to trimming and J lost 3 bases; unmatched junction nucleotides: 3. Germline V CDR1 and CDR2: DFQATT, SNEGSKA (reference sequence). CDR3 length: 14 residues. The CDR3 DNA reads TGCAGTGCTAGAGAGCGGGGGGGCCTCTACGAGCAGTACTTC. Its protein product is CSARERGGLYEQYF.

The chain recombines TRBV14 with TRBJ1-4; D is undetermined. V lost 0 bases and J lost 12, with 11 bases in between. The V gene's germline CDR1 is SGHDN and CDR2 FVKESK. The CDR3 extends over 13 amino acids. The CDR3 protein is CASSQDPDSELFF. CDR3 bases: TGTGCCAGCAGCCAAGATCCGGATTCTGAACTGTTTTTT. Complete variable domain (other parts from reference TRBV14 and TRBJ1-4): EAGVTQFPSHSVIEKGQTVTLRCDPISGHDNLYWYRRVMGKEIKFLLHFVKESKQDESGMPNNRFLAERTGGTYSTLKVQPAELEDSGVYFCASSQDPDSELFFGSGTQLSVL.

In regard to this clonotype: A read error may explain this, as a much larger clone is one base away. The chain combines TRBV7-2 with TRBJ1-1; D gene ambiguous. The CDR3 sequence is 15 residues long. Trimming removed 10 bases from V and 0 bases from J, with 18 bases in between. Germline V CDR1 and CDR2: SGHTA, FQGNSA. CDR3 sequence: CAICAGRDMNTEAFF. The CDR3 nucleotides are TGTGCCATCTGTGCCGGCCGGGATATGAACACTGAAGCTTTCTTT.

The CDR3: CASSLDSPQIYEQYF. In DNA form, the CDR3 reads TGTGCCAGCAGCTTAGATTCCCCACAGATCTACGAGCAGTACTTC. This chain links TRBV7-2 with TRBJ2-7; D is unresolved. V lost 1 base, J lost 3 bases, and 13 bases lay in between. Looked up from germline, CDR1 is SGHTA and CDR2 is FQGNSA. This CDR3 comprises 15 residues.

This sequence joins TRBV29-1 and TRBJ1-2, with 8 nucleotides matching TRBD1. After removal of 3 bases from V and 5 bases from J, the junction contained 11 bases not matched to a gene. The germline CDR1 and CDR2 sequences are SQVTM and ANQGSEA. The CDR3 is 15 amino acids. The CDR3 is CSVDPRTGLGYGYTF. DNA of the CDR3: TGCAGCGTTGACCCACGGACAGGGCTCGGGTATGGCTACACCTTC.

This clonotype was found a few times. Relative to the germline gene, one junction end is altered; a read error may explain this. This chain uses TRBV5-1 with TRBJ2-2; 7 nucleotides line up with TRBD1. From germline, CDR1 is SGHRS and CDR2 YFSETQ. This CDR3 has 16 residues. The CDR3 DNA reads TGCGCCAGCAGCTTTGGGACAGACCTGGGCACCGAGGAGCTGTTTTTT. Amino acids: CASSFGTDLGTEELFF.

This clonotype was observed at least ten times. The rearrangement uses TRBV2 and TRBJ1-5; D not resolved. CDR1 is SNHLY and CDR2 is FYNNEI in the germline V gene. CDR3 length equals 12 residues. V was shortened by 6 bases and J by 4 bases, with 7 bases between the two germline ends. Written as DNA, the CDR3 is TGTGCCAGCAGCCCTCAGAATCAGCCCCAGCATTTT. As protein: CASSPQNQPQHF.

The chain recombines TRBV7-8 with TRBJ2-5, with D unresolved. Trimming cost V 2 bases and J 5 bases, with 6 bases left between them. This CDR3 has 12 residues. Looked up from germline, CDR1 is SGHVS and CDR2 is FQNEAQ. The CDR3 DNA follows: TGTGCCAGCAGCTTATGGTGGGAGACCCAGTACTTC. Its translation: CASSLWWETQYF.

The chain employs TRBV7-9 and TRBJ1-5, with D possibly being TRBD1 (6 bases). CDR3 size: 14 residues. The germline CDR1 and CDR2 sequences are SEHNR and FQNEAQ (reference sequence). Trimming pared 5 bases from V and 10 bases from J, leaving 18 bases between. In DNA form, the CDR3 reads TGTGCCAGCAGCCCCTTCGTGGGGGGCGAACCCCAGCATTTT. Amino acid sequence: CASSPFVGGEPQHF. The full variable domain, its missing parts supplied by reference TRBV7-9 and TRBJ1-5, is DTGVSQNPRHKITKRGQNVTFRCDPISEHNRLYWYRQTLGQGPEFLTYFQNEAQLEKSRLLSDRFSAERPKGSFSTLEIQRTEQGDSAMYLCASSPFVGGEPQHFGDGTRLSIL.

Many counts were recorded for this clonotype. V and J are TRBV7-2 and TRBJ2-5; 14 positions match TRBD2. Germline assignment: CDR1 SGHTA and CDR2 FQGNSA. The CDR3 covers 16 residues. V lost 3 bases, J lost 2 bases, and 2 bases stayed unmatched. CDR3 sequence (DNA): TGTGCCAGCAGCTTGGGACTAGCGGGGGCACAAGAGACCCAGTACTTC. Amino acids: CASSLGLAGAQETQYF.

The chain is built from TRBV7-2 and TRBJ2-3; possible D gene TRBD2, 6 bases. The germline V gene encodes CDR1 SGHTA and CDR2 FQGNSA. Trimming stripped 5 bases from V and 5 bases from J, with 17 bases between. This CDR3 region has 15 residues. CDR3 loop: CASSPRDPRRDTQYF. Here the CDR3 DNA reads TGTGCCAGCAGCCCGCGGGACCCGCGCAGAGATACGCAGTATTTT.

The genes are TRBV7-6 and TRBJ1-2; no clear D. The CDR3 length is 14 residues. CDR1 is SGHVS and CDR2 is FNYEAQ in the germline V gene. Trimming left V 8 bases short and J 4 bases short, with 17 bases between. CDR3 sequence: CASSPIPGSYGYTF. The CDR3 region has the DNA TGTGCCAGCTCACCAATTCCCGGATCCTATGGCTACACCTTC.

This clonotype was observed a few times. The chain combines TRBV20-1 with TRBJ2-7; 11 nucleotides line up with TRBD2. Germline V gene data show CDR1 as DFQATT and CDR2 as SNEGSKA (reference sequence). Trimming took 3 bases from V and 6 from J; bases not matched to a gene: 10. The CDR3 loop spans 15 amino acids. DNA of the CDR3: TGCAGTGCTAGGCGGTCTAGCGGGGGGTCTGGCGAGCAGTACTTC. As protein: CSARRSSGGSGEQYF.

This clonotype was seen a handful of times. At one end, the junction sequence differs from germline, possibly due to a read error. V and J are TRBV7-8 and TRBJ2-7, with 9 bases aligning to TRBD1. Per germline, CDR1 SGHVS and CDR2 FQNEAQ. The CDR3 totals 16 residues. In DNA, the CDR3 is TGCGCCAGCAGCCGGACCGGGACAGGGTTTTCCTACGAGCAGTACTTC. Translation gives CASSRTGTGFSYEQYF.

This clonotype showed up many times. The V and J genes are TRBV20-1 and TRBJ2-5; 11 nucleotides line up with TRBD2. CDR3 size: 15 residues. Losses at the gene ends were 3 bases for V and 5 bases for J; bases not matched to a gene: 8. Germline V gene lookup returns CDR1 DFQATT and CDR2 SNEGSKA (reference sequence). CDR3 in amino acids: CSASPLAGGLETQYF. DNA of the CDR3: TGCAGTGCTAGTCCCCTAGCGGGAGGTTTGGAGACCCAGTACTTC.

The chain links TRBV25-1 to TRBJ1-3, with 7 positions matching TRBD1. From germline, CDR1 is MGHDK and CDR2 SYGVNS. Trimming at V came to 7 bases and at J to 1 base, leaving 1 base not matched to a gene. The CDR3 runs to 13 residues. CDR3 residues: CASIRGSGNTIYF. The CDR3 bases are TGTGCCAGCATCAGGGGGTCTGGAAACACCATATATTTT.

The rearrangement joins TRBV14 to TRBJ2-7; D perhaps matches TRBD1 (8 bases). There are 14 residues in the CDR3. V lost 8 bases, J lost 6 bases, and 20 bases lay in between. Germline lookup yields CDR1 SGHDN and CDR2 FVKESK. Written as DNA, the CDR3 is TGTGCCAGCTCACGCACAGGGGGGGGGACCGAGCAGTACTTC. Its protein product is CASSRTGGGTEQYF. Full variable domain (remainder filled in from reference TRBV14 and TRBJ2-7): EAGVTQFPSHSVIEKGQTVTLRCDPISGHDNLYWYRRVMGKEIKFLLHFVKESKQDESGMPNNRFLAERTGGTYSTLKVQPAELEDSGVYFCASSRTGGGTEQYFGPGTRLTVT.

V is TRBV20-1 and J is TRBJ2-5; 10 positions agree with TRBD2. V was pared by 5 bases and J by 5 bases, with 17 bases of the junction left unmatched. The CDR3 length is 17 residues. Germline CDR1 is DFQATT and CDR2 is SNEGSKA (reference sequence). This CDR3 is CSARKLAGLLPRETQYF. The CDR3 nucleotides read TGCAGTGCTCGTAAACTAGCGGGGCTTCTCCCCCGGGAGACCCAGTACTTC.

Ten or more counts support this clonotype. The chain is built from TRBV2 and TRBJ1-5, with a possible D match to TRBD1 (5 bases). The CDR3 has 13 amino acids. Looked up from germline, CDR1 is SNHLY and CDR2 is FYNNEI. V lost 7 bases, J lost 3 bases, and 10 bases lay in between. The CDR3 region is CASTGTDNQPQHF. In nucleotides, the CDR3 is TGTGCCAGCACAGGGACGGACAATCAGCCCCAGCATTTT.

The rearrangement links TRBV7-2 to TRBJ2-2; TRBD2 agrees at 8 bases. V shed 5 bases, J shed 6 bases, and the junction held 11 bases outside the gene matches. This CDR3 contains 16 residues. Germline-derived CDR1 and CDR2 are SGHTA and FQGNSA. CDR3 region: CASSQDNGRAPGELFF. The DNA of the CDR3 is TGTGCCAGCAGCCAAGATAACGGGAGGGCCCCCGGGGAGCTGTTTTTT.

A few counts support this clonotype. CDR3: CASTGGGNTIYF. CDR3 bases: TGTGCCAGCACCGGGGGGGGAAACACCATATATTTT. The chain employs TRBV6-1 and TRBJ1-3; D possibly corresponds to TRBD1 (5 bases). Trimming cost V 7 bases and J 4 bases, with 8 bases left between them. This CDR3 is 12 amino acids long. In germline, CDR1 is MNHNS, CDR2 SASEGT.

This clonotype appeared many times. The CDR3 is CAISAGLAGRNTGELFF. The DNA of the CDR3 is TGTGCCATCAGTGCAGGACTAGCGGGGCGAAACACCGGGGAGCTGTTTTTT. This chain links TRBV10-3 with TRBJ2-2; 12 bases line up with TRBD2. The CDR3 has 17 residues. Germline values: CDR1 ENHRY, CDR2 SYGVKD. Germline trimming cut 4 bases from V and 2 bases from J; bases unmatched to any gene: 5.

There are a few counts of this clonotype. The chain combines TRBV2 with TRBJ2-2; 9 bases are shared with TRBD2. CDR3 size: 15 residues. Germline V gene sequence: CDR1 SNHLY, CDR2 FYNNEI. Trimming at V came to 3 bases and at J to 4 bases, leaving 3 bases not matched to a gene. CDR3 sequence reads: CASSDWRGGTGELFF. DNA of the CDR3: TGTGCCAGCAGTGATTGGCGGGGGGGCACCGGGGAGCTGTTTTTT.

This clonotype was counted many times. The chain employs TRBV12-3 or TRBV12-4 and TRBJ2-5; no clear D. This CDR3 has 15 amino acids. Trimming removed 0 bases at V and 1 base at J, with 9 bases between. The CDR3: CASSLALSGQETQYF. Written as DNA, the CDR3 is TGTGCCAGCAGTTTAGCGCTATCAGGCCAAGAGACCCAGTACTTC.

The rearrangement links TRBV25-1 to TRBJ1-1, with 7 nucleotides matching TRBD1. Germline V CDR1 and CDR2: MGHDK, SYGVNS. The CDR3 has 13 residues. CDR3 DNA sequence: TGTGCTAGGTCCGACGGAGGGGGCCCTGAAGCTTTCTTT. Translated, it gives CARSDGGGPEAFF.

The chain has TRBV12-3 or TRBV12-4 and TRBJ1-3; D may be TRBD1 (6 bases). The CDR3 is made up of 15 amino acids. V lost 6 bases to trimming and J lost 1 base, with 13 bases between them. CDR3 in amino acids: CASSPEGGSGNTIYF. The CDR3 region has the DNA TGTGCCAGCAGCCCAGAAGGGGGGTCTGGAAACACCATATATTTT.